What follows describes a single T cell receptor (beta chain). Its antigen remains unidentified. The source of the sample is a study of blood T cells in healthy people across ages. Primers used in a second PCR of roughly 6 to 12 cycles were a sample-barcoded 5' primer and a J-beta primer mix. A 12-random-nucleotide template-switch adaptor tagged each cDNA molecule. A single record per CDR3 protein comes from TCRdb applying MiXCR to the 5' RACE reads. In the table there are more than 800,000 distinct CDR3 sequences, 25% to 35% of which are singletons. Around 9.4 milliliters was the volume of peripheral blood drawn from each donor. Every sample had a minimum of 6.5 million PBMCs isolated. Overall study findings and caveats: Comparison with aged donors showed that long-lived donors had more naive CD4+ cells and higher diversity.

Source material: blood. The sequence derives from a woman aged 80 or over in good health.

The CDR3 region is CASSPWDTSNEQFF. The CDR3 nucleotides read TGTGCCAGCTCACCTTGGGACACAAGCAATGAGCAGTTCTTC. V gene TRBV18 combines with J gene TRBJ2-1; a possible D gene is TRBD1 (6 bases). Per the germline V gene, CDR1 is KGHSH and CDR2 is LQKENI. This CDR3 spans 14 amino acids. V lost 3 bases, J lost 6 bases, and 12 bases lay in between.